A selection of T cell receptor beta chains follows, all from one sample in a study of vaccination and CD4 T cells after COVID-19. Antigen specificity for these receptors is unknown. TCRdb called the PCR reads again in MiXCR, with one record for every CDR3 protein. The table includes 10,000 to 12,000 distinct CDR3 sequences, about 28% detected once. The source material was CD4+ T cells from blood, cultured in vitro, sampled after SARS-CoV-2 vaccination. These receptor sequences come from a human donor who had recovered from COVID-19. The CDR3 runs from the conserved cysteine through the conserved F or W. D genes are given only for firm matches. Some rows have no size entry. The others give once, few or many, or a class for an expanded clone.

d_gene	v_gene	abundance	j_gene	CDR3nt	CDR3aa
.	TRBV19	.	TRBJ2-7	TGTGCCAGTAGTAGCATCGTGGACCCCGGGGGTTACGAGCAGTACTTC	CASSSIVDPGGYEQYF
.	TRBV7-2	few	TRBJ2-5	TGTGCCAGCAGCTTGAACCAGGGGGAGACCCAGTACTTC	CASSLNQGETQYF
.	TRBV20-1	.	TRBJ2-2	TGCAGTGCTAGCCGCCTAGAGATCGCCGGGGAGCTGTTTTTT	CSASRLEIAGELFF
TRBD1	TRBV6-1	.	TRBJ1-5	TGTGCCAGCAGTGGCGACAGGGATCAGCCCCAGCATTTT	CASSGDRDQPQHF
.	TRBV7-9	.	TRBJ2-5	TGTGCCAGCAGCCCACGCGGGGACCTGGGGACCCAGTACTTC	CASSPRGDLGTQYF
.	TRBV28	.	TRBJ2-2	TGTGCCAGCAGTGTCGGGACATCGAAGCTGTTTTTT	CASSVGTSKLFF
.	TRBV3-1	once	TRBJ1-1	TGTGCCAGCAGCCAAGTAAGGGCTGAAGCTTTCTTT	CASSQVRAEAFF
.	TRBV5-5	.	TRBJ1-5	TGTGCCAGCAGCTTGGTAGCAGGGTACGATCAGCCCCAGCATTTT	CASSLVAGYDQPQHF
TRBD2	TRBV27	.	TRBJ2-7	TGTGCCAGCAGGTTAGCGGGCCCCTCAACTCTATTAACCTACGAGCAGTACTTC	CASRLAGPSTLLTYEQYF
.	TRBV5-8	once	TRBJ1-5	TGTGCCAGCAGCTTGGTGGTGGGAGGAGATCAGCCCCAGCATTTT	CASSLVVGGDQPQHF
TRBD1	TRBV30	few	TRBJ2-5	TGTGCCTGGGGAACAGGGGTTCGTGAGACCCAGTACTTC	CAWGTGVRETQYF
.	TRBV27	few	TRBJ2-7	TGTGCCAGCAGTTCATACCGGGACACGGAGGAGCAGTACTTC	CASSSYRDTEEQYF
TRBD1	TRBV5-1	.	TRBJ2-5	TGCGCCAGCAGCTCCGCCGGGACAGGGATGGAAGAGACCCAGTACTTC	CASSSAGTGMEETQYF
.	TRBV12-3/TRBV12-4	.	TRBJ1-5	TGTGCCAGCAGGATCGGACTCCCGTCAGGTCAGCCCCAGCATTTT	CASRIGLPSGQPQHF
.	TRBV2	.	TRBJ1-1	TGTGCCAGGGTACAGTTACCGGGCACTGAAGCTTTCTTT	CARVQLPGTEAFF
.	TRBV28	.	TRBJ1-6	TGTGCCAGCAGTTTCCTGGGCTCCTATAATTCACCCCTCCACTTT	CASSFLGSYNSPLHF
.	TRBV30	.	TRBJ1-5	TGTGCCTGGAGCGGGGGGCTTCAACCAAATCAGCCCCAGCATTTT	CAWSGGLQPNQPQHF
.	TRBV20-1	few	TRBJ2-7	TGCAGTGCTAGTTCTCGTCTCAAAAACTCCTACGAGCAGTACTTC	CSASSRLKNSYEQYF
.	TRBV14	few	TRBJ2-5	TGTGCCAGCAGCCAAGATATGAACTCCCCCGGTGGGACCCAGTACTTC	CASSQDMNSPGGTQYF
.	TRBV7-9	.	TRBJ1-5	TGTGCCAGCAGCTTTGGAGATAATAGCAATCAGCCCCAGCATTTT	CASSFGDNSNQPQHF
TRBD2	TRBV10-3	.	TRBJ2-2	TGTGCCATTAGGGGTACTAAGGGACTAGCGCACTTTGGGGGCACCGGGGAGCTGTTTTTT	CAIRGTKGLAHFGGTGELFF
.	TRBV6-5	.	TRBJ2-5	TGTGCCAGCAGTTACTTACATTCCACCCAAGAGACCCAGTACTTC	CASSYLHSTQETQYF
.	TRBV6-1	.	TRBJ2-3	TGTGCCAGCAACCCAGCGGAGAGCACAGATACGCAGTATTTT	CASNPAESTDTQYF
.	TRBV28	.	TRBJ2-1	TGTGCCAGCAGGCTTCGGGCCGGTGAGCAGTTCTTC	CASRLRAGEQFF
TRBD2	TRBV28	.	TRBJ2-7	TGTGCCAGCAGTCAAGCTAGCGGGGGATCCTACGAGCAGTACTTC	CASSQASGGSYEQYF
TRBD2	TRBV7-2	.	TRBJ2-3	TGTGCCAGCAGCCTACTAGCGGGAGTAACTACGCAGTATTTT	CASSLLAGVTTQYF
TRBD1	TRBV7-6	few	TRBJ1-2	TGTGCCAGCAGCTTGGAACAGGGGGCAAGTCTTGGCTATGGCTACACCTTC	CASSLEQGASLGYGYTF
TRBD2	TRBV7-9	few	TRBJ2-5	TGTGCCAGCAGCCCGGGACTAGCGGGAGGGCCGTTTCGGGAGACCCAGTACTTC	CASSPGLAGGPFRETQYF
TRBD2	TRBV6-2/TRBV6-3	.	TRBJ2-7	TGTGCCAGCAGCGGGACTAGCGACGCCTACGAGCAGTACTTC	CASSGTSDAYEQYF
.	TRBV10-3	.	TRBJ1-3	TGTGCCATCAGTGAGTCACCAGGGACTGGAAACACCATATATTTT	CAISESPGTGNTIYF
.	TRBV20-1	few	TRBJ2-3	TGCAGTGCTCCTCCTGGGGGTATCAGGGGCACAGATACGCAGTATTTT	CSAPPGGIRGTDTQYF
.	TRBV6-1	.	TRBJ1-6	TGCGCCAGCAGTGAGGATCTAAATTCACCCCTCCACTTT	CASSEDLNSPLHF
.	TRBV20-1	.	TRBJ2-2	TGCAGTGCCCTGACGGGCGGGCGAGACACCGGGGAGCTGTTTTTT	CSALTGGRDTGELFF
TRBD1	TRBV20-1	.	TRBJ1-6	TGCAGTGCTGGGGGCGGTCACAGGGGATTTAGTTCACCCCTCCACTTT	CSAGGGHRGFSSPLHF
TRBD1	TRBV5-6	.	TRBJ2-7	TGTGCCAGCACCCGTGGACAGGGCGCTATGCAGTACTTC	CASTRGQGAMQYF